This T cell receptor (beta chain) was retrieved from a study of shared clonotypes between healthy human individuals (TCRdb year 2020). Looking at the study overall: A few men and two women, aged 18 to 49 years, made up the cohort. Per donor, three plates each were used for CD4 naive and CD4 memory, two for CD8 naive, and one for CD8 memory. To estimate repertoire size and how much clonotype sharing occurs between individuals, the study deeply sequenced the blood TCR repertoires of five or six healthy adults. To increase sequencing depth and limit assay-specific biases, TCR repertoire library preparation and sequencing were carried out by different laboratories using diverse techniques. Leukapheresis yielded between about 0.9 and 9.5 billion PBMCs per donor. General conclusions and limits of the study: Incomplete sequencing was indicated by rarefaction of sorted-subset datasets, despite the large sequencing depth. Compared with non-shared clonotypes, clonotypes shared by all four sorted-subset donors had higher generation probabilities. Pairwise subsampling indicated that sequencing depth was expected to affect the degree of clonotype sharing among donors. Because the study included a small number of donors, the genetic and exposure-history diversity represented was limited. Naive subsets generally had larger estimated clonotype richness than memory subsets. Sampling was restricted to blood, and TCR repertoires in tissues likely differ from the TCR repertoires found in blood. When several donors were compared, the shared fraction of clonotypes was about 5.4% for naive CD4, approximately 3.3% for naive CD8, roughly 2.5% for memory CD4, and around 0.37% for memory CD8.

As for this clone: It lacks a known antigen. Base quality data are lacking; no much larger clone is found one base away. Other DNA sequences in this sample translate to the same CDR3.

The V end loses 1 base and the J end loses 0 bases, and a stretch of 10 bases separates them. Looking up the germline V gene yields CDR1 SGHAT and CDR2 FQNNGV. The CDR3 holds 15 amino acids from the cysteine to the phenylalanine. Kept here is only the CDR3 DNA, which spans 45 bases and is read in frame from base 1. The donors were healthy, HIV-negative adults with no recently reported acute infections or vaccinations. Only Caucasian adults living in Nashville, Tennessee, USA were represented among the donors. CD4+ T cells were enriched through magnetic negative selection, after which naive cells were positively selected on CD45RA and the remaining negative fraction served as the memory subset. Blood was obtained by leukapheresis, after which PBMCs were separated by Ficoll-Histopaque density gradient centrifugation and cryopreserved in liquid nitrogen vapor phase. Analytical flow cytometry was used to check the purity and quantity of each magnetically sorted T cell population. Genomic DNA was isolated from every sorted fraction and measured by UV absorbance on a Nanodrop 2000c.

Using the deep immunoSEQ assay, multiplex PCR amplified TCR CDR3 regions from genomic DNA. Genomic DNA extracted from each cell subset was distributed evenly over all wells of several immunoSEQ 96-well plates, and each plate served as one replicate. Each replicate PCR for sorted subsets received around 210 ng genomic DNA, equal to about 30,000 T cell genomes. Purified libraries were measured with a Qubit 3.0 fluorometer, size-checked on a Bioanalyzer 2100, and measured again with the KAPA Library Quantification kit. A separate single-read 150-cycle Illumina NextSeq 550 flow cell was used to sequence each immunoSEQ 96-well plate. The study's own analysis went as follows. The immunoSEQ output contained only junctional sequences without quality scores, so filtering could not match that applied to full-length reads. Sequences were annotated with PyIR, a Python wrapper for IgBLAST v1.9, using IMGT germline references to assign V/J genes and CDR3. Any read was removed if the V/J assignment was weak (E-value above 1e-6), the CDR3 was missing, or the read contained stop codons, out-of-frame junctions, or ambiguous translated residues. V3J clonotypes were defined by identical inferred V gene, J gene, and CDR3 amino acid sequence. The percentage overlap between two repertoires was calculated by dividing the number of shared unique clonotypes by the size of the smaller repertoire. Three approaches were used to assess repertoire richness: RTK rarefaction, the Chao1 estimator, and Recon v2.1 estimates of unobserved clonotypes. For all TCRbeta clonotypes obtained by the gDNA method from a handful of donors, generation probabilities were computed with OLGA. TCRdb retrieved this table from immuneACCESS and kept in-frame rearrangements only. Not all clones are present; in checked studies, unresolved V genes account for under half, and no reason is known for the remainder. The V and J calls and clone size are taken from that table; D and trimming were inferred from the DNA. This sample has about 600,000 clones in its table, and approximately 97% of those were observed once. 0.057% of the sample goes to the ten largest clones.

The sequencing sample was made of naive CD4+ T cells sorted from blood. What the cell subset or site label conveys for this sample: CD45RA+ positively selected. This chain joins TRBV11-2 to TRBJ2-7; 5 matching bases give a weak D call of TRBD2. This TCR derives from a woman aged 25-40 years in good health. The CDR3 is CASSLVQGSSYEQYF. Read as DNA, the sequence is TGTGCCAGCAGCTTAGTTCAAGGGAGCTCCTACGAGCAGTACTTC.